Shown below are 18 T cell receptor beta chains from a single sample sequenced in a study of response to subunit inactivated influenza vaccine. TCRdb re-derived calls from the RT-PCR reads in MiXCR, one entry per CDR3 protein. The repertoire includes around 520,000 distinct CDR3 sequences, 25% of them detected once, and 1.5% to 2% sits in the top ten. The sequenced sample was CD4+ T cells sorted from PBMCs, obtained roughly 5 days after vaccination. These receptors all stem from a man between 50 and 59 years old who received an inactivated influenza vaccine.

This clonotype showed up just once. The DNA for the CDR3 is TGCAGTGCTAGAGATGGGGGGTCCGGGGCCAACGTCCTGACTTTC. Translated: CSARDGGSGANVLTF. V is TRBV20-1 and J is TRBJ2-6, with D possibly matching TRBD2 (6 bases). This CDR3 has 15 amino acids. CDR1 is DFQATT and CDR2 is SNEGSKA in the germline V gene (reference sequence). V was trimmed by 0 bases and J by 4 bases, leaving 10 bases between them.

This clonotype was detected many times. The genes are TRBV12-3 or TRBV12-4 and TRBJ1-6; 7 nucleotides agree with TRBD1. The CDR3 extends over 14 amino acids. J lost 9 bases, V lost 4 bases, and 6 bases had no gene match. The DNA of the CDR3 is TGTGCCAGCAGTTCGGGGCAGGGGGGTTCACCCCTCCACTTT. Translating it yields CASSSGQGGSPLHF.

The sample holds a few counts of this clonotype. The chain recombines TRBV7-2 with TRBJ2-3; D not resolved. The CDR3 has 14 amino acids. V lost 5 bases and J 4 bases, leaving 13 bases between the germline ends. Per germline, CDR1 SGHTA and CDR2 FQGNSA. CDR3 nucleotide sequence: TGTGCCAGCAGCGCACCCCCATTGGCAGATACGCAGTATTTT. It translates to CASSAPPLADTQYF.

This clonotype was picked up a small number of times. The CDR3 nucleotides read TGTGCCAGCAGACTAAGGCCCTACAATGAGCAGTTCTTC. Its protein product is CASRLRPYNEQFF. The V and J genes are TRBV28 and TRBJ2-1; D gene uncertain. This CDR3 spans 13 amino acids. CDR1 and CDR2 (germline): MDHEN, SYDVKM. Trimming shortened V by 6 bases and J by 2 bases, and 8 bases separated the two germline ends.

This chain connects TRBV29-1 to TRBJ2-7, with TRBD2 matching over 12 bases. With V trimmed by 4 bases and J by 6 bases, 4 bases remained unmatched. The CDR3 sequence is 13 residues long. From germline, CDR1 is SQVTM and CDR2 ANQGSEA. The CDR3 loop reads CSVGLAGGGEQYF. The CDR3 coding sequence is TGCAGCGTTGGGCTAGCGGGAGGGGGCGAGCAGTACTTC.

The rearrangement joins TRBV4-1 to TRBJ2-2, with TRBD2 identical over 12 bases. Germline lookup yields CDR1 MGHRA and CDR2 YSYEKL. Trimming at V came to 6 bases and at J to 7 bases, leaving 6 bases not matched to a gene. The CDR3 sequence is 15 residues long. CDR3 region: CASSPSGGAYGELFF. CDR3 nucleotides: TGCGCCAGCAGTCCTAGCGGGGGGGCCTACGGGGAGCTGTTTTTT.

In its sample, this clonotype was seen a few times. The chain employs TRBV7-2 and TRBJ1-1, with 7 bases identical to TRBD1. The V segment lost 5 bases and the J segment 6 bases; nucleotides outside the gene matches: 9. The CDR3 spans 14 residues. CDR1 and CDR2 from the germline V gene are SGHTA and FQGNSA. The CDR3 nucleotides are TGTGCCAGCAGCACCCGGACAGGTCCCGCTGAAGCTTTCTTT. Translating it yields CASSTRTGPAEAFF.

This clonotype was seen only a few times. The rearrangement links TRBV6-2 or TRBV6-3 to TRBJ1-5; TRBD1 might be the D (6 bases). The CDR3 spans 14 residues. Trimming stripped 5 bases from V and 3 bases from J, with 11 bases between. The germline V gene encodes CDR1 MNHEY and CDR2 SVGEGT. The CDR3 region is CASSDDRLNQPQHF. In nucleotides, the CDR3 is TGTGCCAGCAGTGACGACAGGCTCAATCAGCCCCAGCATTTT.

The chain uses TRBV28 and TRBJ1-4, with D hard to call. This CDR3 is 13 amino acids long. The ends were cut back, 4 bases at V and 12 bases at J, with 15 bases in the middle. CDR1 MDHEN and CDR2 SYDVKM come from the germline V gene. CDR3 amino acids: CASSYGWFGELFF. The CDR3 bases are TGTGCCAGCAGTTATGGGTGGTTTGGAGAACTGTTTTTT.

This clonotype has only a few counts. This sequence joins TRBV7-9 and TRBJ2-5; 11 bases align to TRBD2. The germline V gene encodes CDR1 SEHNR and CDR2 FQNEAQ (reference sequence). V lost 5 bases and J lost 2; bases outside the gene matches: 4. This CDR3 is 15 amino acids long. DNA of the CDR3: TGTGCCAGCAGCCCGGGACTAGCGGCACAAGAGACCCAGTACTTC. Its translation: CASSPGLAAQETQYF.

This clonotype turned up a few times. The chain recombines TRBV6-1 with TRBJ1-5, with D possibly being TRBD1 (6 bases). The V gene lost 6 bases and the J gene lost 0 bases, with 15 bases spanning the gap. This CDR3 comprises 16 residues. Germline assignment: CDR1 MNHNS and CDR2 SASEGT. This chain's CDR3 is CASRTLGGGSNQPQHF. DNA of the CDR3: TGTGCCAGCAGGACACTGGGAGGGGGTAGCAATCAGCCCCAGCATTTT.

V gene TRBV4-3 combines with J gene TRBJ2-7; D is unclear. The germline CDR1 and CDR2 sequences are LGHNA and YSLEER. The V gene lost 0 bases and the J gene lost 2 bases, with 11 bases spanning the gap. This CDR3 is built from 15 residues. In DNA form, the CDR3 reads TGCGCCAGCAGCCAAGATCATGCCGGAACCTACGAGCAGTACTTC. This gives the protein CASSQDHAGTYEQYF.

This chain uses TRBV20-1 with TRBJ2-1, with D maybe TRBD1 (6 bases). Germline loops: CDR1 DFQATT, CDR2 SNEGSKA (reference sequence). The CDR3 spans 15 residues. V was clipped by 2 bases and J by 10 bases, with 21 bases between them. CDR3 nucleotide sequence: TGCAGTGCTAGACCCCAGGGGTCCTGGGAAGGGGAGCAGTTCTTC. It translates to CSARPQGSWEGEQFF.

The CDR3 DNA sequence: TGCGCCAGCAGCCACCTCCATCGGGACCTAGCGGGGTTATACTACGAGCAGTACTTC. Residues: CASSHLHRDLAGLYYEQYF. V gene TRBV4-1 combines with J gene TRBJ2-7; TRBD2 aligns across 9 bases. V trimming: 3 bases; J trimming: 3 bases; junction bases outside the gene matches: 18. This CDR3 spans 19 amino acids. Germline values: CDR1 MGHRA, CDR2 YSYEKL.

This clonotype appeared a few times. The V call is TRBV24-1, the J call TRBJ1-1; D remains unclear. Germline loops: CDR1 KGHDR, CDR2 SFDVKD. The CDR3 consists of 12 residues. With 3 bases removed from V and 3 bases from J, the gap between germline ends came to 4 bases. The DNA for the CDR3 is TGTGCCACCAGTGATCAGGACACTGAAGCTTTCTTT. This codes for CATSDQDTEAFF.

V is TRBV14 and J is TRBJ2-7; 8 nucleotides match TRBD1. CDR1 and CDR2 from the germline V gene are SGHDN and FVKESK. After removal of 1 base from V and 3 bases from J, the junction contained 8 bases not matched to a gene. CDR3 length equals 16 residues. Here the CDR3 reads CASSQGAGQGSYEQYF. In DNA, the CDR3 is TGTGCCAGCAGCCAAGGGGCCGGACAGGGAAGCTACGAGCAGTACTTC.

CDR3 sequence reads: CASSPFRQGGSETQYF. The DNA of the CDR3 is TGTGCCAGCAGTCCCTTCCGACAGGGCGGGTCGGAGACCCAGTACTTC. The chain recombines TRBV3-1 with TRBJ2-5; 7 bases align to TRBD1. The J segment lost 5 bases and the V segment lost 6 bases, leaving 15 bases of the junction unmatched. In germline, CDR1 is LGHDT, CDR2 YNNKEL (reference sequence). The CDR3 loop spans 16 amino acids.

This clonotype has at least ten counts. The chain joins TRBV7-9 to TRBJ1-2; D may be TRBD1 (6 bases). This CDR3 region has 14 residues. V lost 5 bases and J lost 4, with 14 bases in between. Germline CDR1 reads SEHNR; CDR2 reads FQNEAQ (reference sequence). CDR3 protein: CASSMYRAVYGYTF. The CDR3 region has the DNA TGTGCCAGCAGCATGTACAGGGCCGTCTATGGCTACACCTTC.